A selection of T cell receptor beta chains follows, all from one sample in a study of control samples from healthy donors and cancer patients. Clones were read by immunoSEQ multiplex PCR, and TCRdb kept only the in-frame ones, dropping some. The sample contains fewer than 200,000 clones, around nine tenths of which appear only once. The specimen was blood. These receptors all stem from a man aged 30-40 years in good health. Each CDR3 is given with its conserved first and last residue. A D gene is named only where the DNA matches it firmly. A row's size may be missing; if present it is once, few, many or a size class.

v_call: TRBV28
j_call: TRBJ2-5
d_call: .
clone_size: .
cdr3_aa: CASSLSVRATQETQYF
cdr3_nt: TGTGCCAGCAGTTTATCGGTCCGGGCAACTCAAGAGACCCAGTACTTC

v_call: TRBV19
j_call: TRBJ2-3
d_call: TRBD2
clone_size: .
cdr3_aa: CASSDVGRGGSDTQYF
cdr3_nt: TGTGCCAGTAGCGACGTGGGGCGGGGGGGCTCAGATACGCAGTATTTT

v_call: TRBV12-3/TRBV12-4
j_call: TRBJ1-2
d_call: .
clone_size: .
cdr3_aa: CASSKNREGGYTF
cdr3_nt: TGTGCCAGCAGCAAGAACAGGGAGGGCGGCTACACCTTC

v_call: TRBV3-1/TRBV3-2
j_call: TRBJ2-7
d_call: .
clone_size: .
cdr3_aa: CASSQGWGTYEQYF
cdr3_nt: TGTGCCAGCAGCCAAGGGTGGGGAACCTACGAGCAGTACTTC

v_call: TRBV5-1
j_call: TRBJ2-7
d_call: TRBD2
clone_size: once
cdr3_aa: CASSLGRVAGLTYEQYF
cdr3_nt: TGCGCCAGCAGCCTTGGAAGGGTAGCGGGACTAACCTACGAGCAGTACTTC

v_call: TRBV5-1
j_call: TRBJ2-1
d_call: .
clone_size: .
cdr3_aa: CASSLTGPASSYNEQFF
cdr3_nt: TGCGCCAGCAGCTTGACAGGGCCGGCGAGCTCCTACAATGAGCAGTTCTTC

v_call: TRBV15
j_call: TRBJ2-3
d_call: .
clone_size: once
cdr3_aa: CATSRQADTQYF
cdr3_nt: TGTGCCACCAGCAGGCAGGCAGATACGCAGTATTTT

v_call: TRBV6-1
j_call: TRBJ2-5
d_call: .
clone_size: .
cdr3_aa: CASSEPALGTGETQYF
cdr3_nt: TGTGCCAGCAGTGAGCCCGCCCTGGGTACTGGGGAGACCCAGTACTTC

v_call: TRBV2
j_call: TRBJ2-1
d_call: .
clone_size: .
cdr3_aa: CASSEGSASGGNEQFF
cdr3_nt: TGTGCCAGCAGTGAGGGTAGTGCGTCCGGGGGCAATGAGCAGTTCTTC

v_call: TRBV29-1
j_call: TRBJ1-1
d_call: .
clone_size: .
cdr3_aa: CRVEVNTEAFF
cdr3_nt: TGCCGCGTTGAGGTGAACACTGAAGCTTTCTTT

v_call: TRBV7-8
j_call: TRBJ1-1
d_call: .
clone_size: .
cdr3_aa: CASSTGLGTEAFF
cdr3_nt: TGTGCCAGCAGCACCGGACTGGGCACTGAAGCTTTCTTT

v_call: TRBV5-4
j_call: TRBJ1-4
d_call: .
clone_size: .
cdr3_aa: CASSFGFSNEKLFF
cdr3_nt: TGTGCCAGCAGCTTCGGGTTTTCTAATGAAAAACTGTTTTTT

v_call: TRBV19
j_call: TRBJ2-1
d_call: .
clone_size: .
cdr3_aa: CASSIDMGGTIRSSYNEQFF
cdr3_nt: TGTGCCAGTAGTATAGATATGGGCGGAACTATTCGAAGCTCCTACAATGAGCAGTTCTTC

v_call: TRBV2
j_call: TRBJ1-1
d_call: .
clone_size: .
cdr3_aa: CASSYNKAAEAFF
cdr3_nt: TGTGCCAGCAGTTACAATAAAGCGGCGGAGGCTTTCTTT

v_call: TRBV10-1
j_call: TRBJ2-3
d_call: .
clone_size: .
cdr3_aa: CASSEQVAATDTQYF
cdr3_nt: TGCGCCAGCAGTGAGCAGGTAGCTGCGACAGATACGCAGTATTTT

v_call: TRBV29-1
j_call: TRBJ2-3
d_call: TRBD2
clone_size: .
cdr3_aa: CSVKSSGGLADTQYF
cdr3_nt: TGCAGCGTCAAGAGCAGCGGGGGGTTGGCAGATACGCAGTATTTT

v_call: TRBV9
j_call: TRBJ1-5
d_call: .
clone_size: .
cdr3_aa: CASSPRDGSNQPQHF
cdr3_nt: TGTGCCAGCAGCCCCCGGGACGGTAGCAATCAGCCCCAGCATTTT

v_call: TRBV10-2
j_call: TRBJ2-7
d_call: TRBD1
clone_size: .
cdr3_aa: CASSQGQGPGEQYF
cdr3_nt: TGCGCCAGCAGTCAGGGACAGGGGCCTGGAGAGCAGTACTTC

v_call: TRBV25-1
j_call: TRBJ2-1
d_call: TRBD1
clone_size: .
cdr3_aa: CASSDHRGQGSYNEQFF
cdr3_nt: TGTGCCAGCAGTGATCACAGGGGACAAGGGTCCTACAATGAGCAGTTCTTC

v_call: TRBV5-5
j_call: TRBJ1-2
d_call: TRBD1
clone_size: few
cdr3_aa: CASSRRGQWGYTF
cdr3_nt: TGTGCCAGCAGCCGCAGGGGGCAATGGGGCTACACCTTC

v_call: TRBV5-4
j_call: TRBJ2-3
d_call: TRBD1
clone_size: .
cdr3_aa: CASSSGTVTDTQYF
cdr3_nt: TGTGCCAGCAGCTCCGGGACAGTGACCGATACGCAGTATTTT

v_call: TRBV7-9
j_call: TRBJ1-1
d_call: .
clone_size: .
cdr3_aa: CASSLGGELNTEAFF
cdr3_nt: TGTGCCAGCAGCTTGGGTGGGGAGTTGAACACTGAAGCTTTCTTT

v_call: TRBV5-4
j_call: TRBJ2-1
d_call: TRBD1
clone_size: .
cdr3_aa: CASSPQGWANEQFF
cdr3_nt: TGTGCCAGCAGCCCACAGGGGTGGGCCAATGAGCAGTTCTTC

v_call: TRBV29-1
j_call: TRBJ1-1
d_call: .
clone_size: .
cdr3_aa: CSVDAAFTEAFF
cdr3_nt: TGCAGCGTAGACGCGGCGTTCACTGAAGCTTTCTTT

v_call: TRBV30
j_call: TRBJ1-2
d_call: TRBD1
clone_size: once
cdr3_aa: CAWSGRTGGYTF
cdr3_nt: TGTGCCTGGAGTGGGCGGACAGGTGGCTACACCTTC

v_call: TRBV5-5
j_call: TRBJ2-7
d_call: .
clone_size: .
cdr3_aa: CASSLLQSSYEQYF
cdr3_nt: TGTGCCAGCAGCTTGTTGCAGAGCTCCTACGAGCAGTACTTC

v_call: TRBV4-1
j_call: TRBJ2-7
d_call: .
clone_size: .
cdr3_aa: CASSQVRSGPPYVYEQYF
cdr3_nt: TGCGCCAGCAGCCAAGTGCGATCCGGGCCCCCTTATGTCTACGAGCAGTACTTC

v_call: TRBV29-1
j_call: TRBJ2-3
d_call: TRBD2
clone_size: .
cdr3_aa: CSVHGEGLLDTQYF
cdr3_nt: TGCAGCGTCCACGGGGAGGGCCTATTAGATACGCAGTATTTT

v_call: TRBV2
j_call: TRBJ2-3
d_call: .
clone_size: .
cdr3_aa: CASRTDSDTQYF
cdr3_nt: TGTGCCAGCAGGACCGACTCAGATACGCAGTATTTT

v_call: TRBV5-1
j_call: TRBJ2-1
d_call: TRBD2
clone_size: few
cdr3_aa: CASSLSSGGHNEQFF
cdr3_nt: TGCGCCAGCAGCTTGAGTAGCGGGGGCCACAATGAGCAGTTCTTC

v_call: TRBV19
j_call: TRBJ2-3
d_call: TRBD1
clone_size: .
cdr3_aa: CASSLGQGADTQYF
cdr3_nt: TGTGCCAGTAGTTTGGGACAGGGGGCGGATACGCAGTATTTT

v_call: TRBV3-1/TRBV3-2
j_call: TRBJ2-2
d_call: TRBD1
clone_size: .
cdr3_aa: CASSVWTGDTGELFF
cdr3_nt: TGTGCCAGCAGCGTTTGGACAGGGGACACCGGGGAGCTGTTTTTT

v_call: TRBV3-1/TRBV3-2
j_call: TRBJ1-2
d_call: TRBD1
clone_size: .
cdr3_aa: CASSQVTGGRGYTF
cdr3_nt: TGTGCCAGCAGCCAAGTAACAGGGGGCAGGGGCTACACCTTC

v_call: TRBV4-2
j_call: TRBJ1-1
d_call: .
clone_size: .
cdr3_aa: CASSQGLQNTEAFF
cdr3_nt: TGTGCCAGCAGCCAAGGACTCCAGAACACTGAAGCTTTCTTT

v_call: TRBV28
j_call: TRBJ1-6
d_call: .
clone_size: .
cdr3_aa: CASSLLVGGTQSLHF
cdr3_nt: TGTGCCAGCAGTTTATTAGTCGGCGGGACCCAATCCCTCCACTTT

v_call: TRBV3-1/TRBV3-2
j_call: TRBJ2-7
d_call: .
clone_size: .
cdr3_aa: CASSQPIRGSYEQYF
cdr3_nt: TGTGCCAGCAGCCAACCCATTCGGGGCTCCTACGAGCAGTACTTC

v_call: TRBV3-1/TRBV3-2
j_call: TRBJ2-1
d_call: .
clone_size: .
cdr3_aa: CASSQGQSGQFF
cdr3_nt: TGTGCCAGCAGCCAAGGGCAAAGTGGGCAGTTCTTC

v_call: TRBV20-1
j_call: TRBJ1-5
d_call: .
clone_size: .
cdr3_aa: CSASPLSSNQPQHF
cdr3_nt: TGCAGTGCTAGTCCCCTAAGTAGCAATCAGCCCCAGCATTTT

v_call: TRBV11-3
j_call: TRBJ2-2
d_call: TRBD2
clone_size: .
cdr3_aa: CASSSSSGGAAGELFF
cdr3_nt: TGTGCCAGCAGCTCGAGTAGCGGGGGGGCCGCCGGGGAGCTGTTTTTT

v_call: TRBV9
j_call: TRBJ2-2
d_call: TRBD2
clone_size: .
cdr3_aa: CASGGASGRGAGELFF
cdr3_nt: TGTGCCAGCGGGGGGGCTAGCGGGAGAGGCGCCGGGGAGCTGTTTTTT

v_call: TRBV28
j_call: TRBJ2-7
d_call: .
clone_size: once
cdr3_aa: CASSLYGRTYEQYF
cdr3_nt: TGTGCCAGCAGTTTATATGGCAGAACCTACGAGCAGTACTTC

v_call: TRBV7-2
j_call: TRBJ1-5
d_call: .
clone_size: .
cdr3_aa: CASTRGRYQPQHF
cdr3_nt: TGTGCCAGCACCCGGGGTAGGTATCAGCCCCAGCATTTT